The clone carrying this TCR beta chain occurred many times. What was amplified from RNA transcripts were TCR beta CDR3 regions. HTBI primers were employed in a first-round RT-PCR of the TCR CDR3. TCRdb re-analysed the multiplex PCR reads in MiXCR, keeping a single row per CDR3 protein. Of under 550,000 distinct CDR3 sequences listed, roughly an eighth were seen once; the top ten hold roughly 4.8%. This sample is drawn from a study of T cells in Graves' hyperthyroidism and ophthalmopathy. V was pared by 4 bases and J by 0 bases, with 16 bases between. The CDR3 length is 16 residues. The V gene's germline CDR1 is SGHVS and CDR2 FQNEAQ.

The clonotype comes from a woman aged 18-30 years with Graves' hyperthyroidism. V gene TRBV7-8 combines with J gene TRBJ2-7; the D gene is possibly TRBD2 (6 bases). The sample comprised blood. This CDR3 reads CASSSLFGEASYEQYF. The CDR3 DNA sequence: TGTGCCAGCAGCTCACTTTTCGGGGAGGCCTCCTACGAGCAGTACTTC.